Each of the 14 T cell receptor beta chains below was sequenced from the same sample in a study of post-analysis software for immune sequencing data. Overall study findings and caveats: Higher frequency in patients than in controls was seen for roughly five TRBV segments, with TRBV5-6, TRBV5-1 and TRBV20-1 among them.

No antigen has been assigned to these receptors. Presence of unique molecular identifiers characterized the TCR beta cDNA libraries. TCRdb reanalysed the PCR reads using MiXCR and keeps one entry per CDR3 protein. The repertoire includes 250,000 to 300,000 distinct CDR3 sequences, 36% of them detected once, and under 5.5% sits in the top ten. Specimen: blood. The receptor source for this set is a girl aged 5-17 years with multiple sclerosis.

This chain uses TRBV10-1 with TRBJ1-2; D is unresolved. Deletions cut 0 bases from V and 6 bases from J, with 11 bases between. Germline CDR1 reads WNHNN; CDR2 reads SYGVQD (reference sequence). The CDR3 covers 14 residues. The CDR3 region has the DNA TGCGCCAGCAGTGAGTCTAGGAGGGTTGATGGCTACACCTTC. Its translation is CASSESRRVDGYTF.

The chain combines TRBV7-2 with TRBJ2-5; D remains unclear. CDR3 length: 16 residues. Germline assignment: CDR1 SGHTA and CDR2 FQGNSA. V lost 5 bases to trimming and J lost 11 bases, with 27 bases between them. CDR3 DNA: TGTGCCAGCAGCCCTCATCCCCGTGCCTCCTACAATGAGCAGTACTTC. Its translation: CASSPHPRASYNEQYF.

The table lists this clonotype with many counts. The chain combines TRBV18 with TRBJ1-5; D gene unclear. The germline CDR1 and CDR2 sequences are KGHSH and LQKENI. Trimming pared 1 base from V and 0 bases from J, leaving 10 bases between. The CDR3 covers 16 residues. The CDR3 loop is CASSPHDRHSNQPQHF. The CDR3 DNA sequence: TGTGCCAGCTCACCACACGACCGCCATAGCAATCAGCCCCAGCATTTT.

This clonotype was counted many times. The chain carries TRBV7-8 and TRBJ2-6, with 7 bases that match TRBD1. There are 15 residues in the CDR3. CDR1 is SGHVS and CDR2 is FQNEAQ in the germline V gene. V shed 4 bases, J shed 4 bases, and the junction held 4 bases outside the gene matches. The CDR3 coding sequence is TGTGCCAGCAGCTCCGACAGGGCCGGGGCCAACGTCCTGACTTTC. Translation: CASSSDRAGANVLTF.

This clonotype was recorded at least ten times. The chain carries TRBV29-1 and TRBJ1-2, with 7 nucleotides matching TRBD1. The trim removed 4 bases at V and 4 bases at J, leaving 6 bases unmatched. The CDR3 consists of 13 residues. Looked up from germline, CDR1 is SQVTM and CDR2 is ANQGSEA. The CDR3 bases are TGCAGCGTTGTCGAGGGGGCGGCCTATGGCTACACCTTC. Residues: CSVVEGAAYGYTF.

This clonotype occurred a few times. An end of the junction does not agree with germline; a read error may underlie this. This sequence joins TRBV13 and TRBJ2-1, with D possibly TRBD1 on 5 matching bases. The germline V gene encodes CDR1 PRHDT and CDR2 FYEKMQ (reference sequence). This CDR3 has 16 residues. CDR3 in amino acids: CASSVGHSGVYNEQFF. Written as DNA, the CDR3 is TGTGCCAGCAGCGTAGGACACTCTGGCGTCTACAATGAGCAGTTCTTC.

A few counts support this clonotype. This sequence may be a read error, since a much larger clone differs from it by one base. This chain uses TRBV28 with TRBJ2-3, with 7 bases that match TRBD2. V lost 11 bases and J lost 4; bases outside the gene matches: 12. Germline loops: CDR1 MDHEN, CDR2 SYDVKM. The CDR3 contains 14 residues. CDR3 in DNA: TGTGCCGGCAAATCCGGGGGGTCTTCAGATACGCAGTATTTT. Encoded protein: CAGKSGGSSDTQYF.

This clonotype was detected many times. The chain uses TRBV6-1 and TRBJ2-5; maybe TRBD1 (5 bases). CDR3 size: 12 residues. CDR1 is MNHNS and CDR2 is SASEGT in the germline V gene. V shed 7 bases and J shed 5 bases, with 11 bases lying between them. As DNA, the CDR3 is TGTGCCAGCATTCTGGGGCGGGAGACCCAGTACTTC. It codes for CASILGRETQYF.

As for this clonotype: A read error may explain this, as a much larger clone is one base away. The chain is built from TRBV5-1 and TRBJ2-7, with D maybe TRBD1 (6 bases). This CDR3 contains 13 residues. From germline, CDR1 is SGHRS and CDR2 YFSETQ. CDR3 nucleotides: TGCGCCAGCAGCTGGGACACTTCCTACAAGCAGTACTTC. Translating it yields CASSWDTSYKQYF.

V gene TRBV5-6 combines with J gene TRBJ1-5; maybe TRBD1 (6 bases). Germline V gene lookup returns CDR1 SGHDT and CDR2 YYEEEE. Trimming stripped 1 base from V and 7 bases from J, with 9 bases between. The CDR3 spans 13 residues. DNA of the CDR3: TGTGCCAGCAGCTTGACAGGGTGGCAGCCCCAGCATTTT. Amino acids: CASSLTGWQPQHF.

For this clonotype: Possible read error: a much larger clone is one base away. The V and J genes are TRBV6-6 and TRBJ1-5; no definite D call. Germline V lookup: CDR1 MNHNY, CDR2 SVGAGI (reference sequence). The CDR3 extends over 15 amino acids. In DNA, the CDR3 is TGTGCCAGCAGGGGTCAAGGAGGGAGCAATCAGACCCAGCATTTT. Its translation is CASRGQGGSNQTQHF.

In this sample, this clonotype turned up once. The chain combines TRBV20-1 with TRBJ2-1, with TRBD2 matching over 8 bases. V lost 6 bases to trimming and J lost 3 bases; unmatched junction nucleotides: 7. Germline V gene data show CDR1 as DFQATT and CDR2 as SNEGSKA (reference sequence). CDR3 length equals 14 residues. This CDR3 reads CSASGLAYYNEQFF. The CDR3 region has the DNA TGCAGTGCAAGCGGACTAGCCTACTACAATGAGCAGTTCTTC.

This clonotype was counted ten times or more. The V gene is TRBV3-1, the J gene TRBJ1-5, with no clear D. The CDR3 totals 14 residues. The germline V gene has CDR1 LGHDT and CDR2 YNNKEL (reference sequence). Trimming shortened V by 3 bases and J by 6 bases, and 12 bases separated the two germline ends. CDR3 residues: CASSHGSGRQPQHF. CDR3 nucleotide sequence: TGTGCCAGCAGCCACGGATCGGGCCGTCAGCCCCAGCATTTT.

The genes are TRBV29-1 and TRBJ2-5; TRBD2 agrees at 9 bases. Germline assignment: CDR1 SQVTM and CDR2 ANQGSEA. The CDR3 has 12 amino acids. V gave up 7 bases and J gave up 5 bases; unmatched junction bases: 5. The CDR3 coding sequence is TGCAGCGCCAGGACTAGCGCGGAGACCCAGTACTTC. This sequence encodes CSARTSAETQYF. The complete variable domain, with remaining parts taken from reference TRBV29-1 and TRBJ2-5, reads SAVISQKPSRDICQRGTSLTIQCQVDSQVTMMFWYRQQPGQSLTLIATANQGSEATYESGFVIDKFPISRPNLTFSTLTVSNMSPEDSSIYLCSARTSAETQYFGPGTRLLVL.